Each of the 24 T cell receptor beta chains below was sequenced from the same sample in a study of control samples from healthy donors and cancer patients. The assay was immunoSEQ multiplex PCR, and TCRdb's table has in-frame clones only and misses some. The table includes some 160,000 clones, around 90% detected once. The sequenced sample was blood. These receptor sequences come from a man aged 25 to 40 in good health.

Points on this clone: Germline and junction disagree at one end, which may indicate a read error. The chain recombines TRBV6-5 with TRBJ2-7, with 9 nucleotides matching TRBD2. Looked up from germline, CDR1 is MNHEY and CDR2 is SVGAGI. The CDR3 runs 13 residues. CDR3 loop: CASSYELPGLANF. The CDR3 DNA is TGTGCCAGCAGTTACGAACTTCCGGGACTAGCTAACTTC.

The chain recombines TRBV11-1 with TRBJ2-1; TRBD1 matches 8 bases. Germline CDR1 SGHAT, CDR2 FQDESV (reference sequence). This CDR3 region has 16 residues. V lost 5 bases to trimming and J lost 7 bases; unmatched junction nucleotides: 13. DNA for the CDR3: TGTGCCAGCAGCACTGGTGGCAGGGGGCCAAGGAATGAGCAGTTCTTC. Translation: CASSTGGRGPRNEQFF.

The CDR3 spells CASSEAHRGTEAFF. As DNA, the CDR3 is TGTGCCAGCAGTGAAGCTCATAGAGGGACTGAAGCTTTCTTT. The chain uses TRBV6-1 and TRBJ1-1; D remains ambiguous. This CDR3 has 14 amino acids. Per germline, CDR1 MNHNS and CDR2 SASEGT. The V and J ends lost 0 bases and 5 bases respectively, with 10 bases between them.

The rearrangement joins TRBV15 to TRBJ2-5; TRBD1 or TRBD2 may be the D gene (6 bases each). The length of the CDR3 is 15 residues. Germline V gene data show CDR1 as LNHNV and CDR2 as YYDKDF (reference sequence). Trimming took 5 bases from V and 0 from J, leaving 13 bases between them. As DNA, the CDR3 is TGTGCCACCAGCTCTCAGGGGAGGCACCAAGAGACCCAGTACTTC. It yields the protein CATSSQGRHQETQYF.

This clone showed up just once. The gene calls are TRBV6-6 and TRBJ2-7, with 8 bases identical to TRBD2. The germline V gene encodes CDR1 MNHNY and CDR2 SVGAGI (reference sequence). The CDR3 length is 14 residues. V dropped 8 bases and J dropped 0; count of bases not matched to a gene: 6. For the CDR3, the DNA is TGTGCCAGCTCGAGCGGGGGTAACTCCTACGAGCAGTACTTC. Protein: CASSSGGNSYEQYF.

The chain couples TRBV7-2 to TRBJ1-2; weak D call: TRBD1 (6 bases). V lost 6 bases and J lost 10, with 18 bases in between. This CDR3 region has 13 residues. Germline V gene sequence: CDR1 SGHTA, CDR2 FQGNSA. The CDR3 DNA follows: TGTGCCAGCAGTTGGGACACGCTACTTTCCTACACCTTC. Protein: CASSWDTLLSYTF.

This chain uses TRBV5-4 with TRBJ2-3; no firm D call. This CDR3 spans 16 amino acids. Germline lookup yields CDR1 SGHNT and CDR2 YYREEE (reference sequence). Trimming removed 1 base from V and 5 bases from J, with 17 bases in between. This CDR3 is CASSLQQGFSGDTQYF. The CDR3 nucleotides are TGTGCCAGCAGCTTGCAACAAGGGTTCTCGGGAGATACGCAGTATTTT.

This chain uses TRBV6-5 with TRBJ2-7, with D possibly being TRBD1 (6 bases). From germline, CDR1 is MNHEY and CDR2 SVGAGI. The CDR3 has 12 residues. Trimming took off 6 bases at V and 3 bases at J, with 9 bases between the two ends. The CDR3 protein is CASSHRDYEQYF. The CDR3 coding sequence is TGTGCCAGCAGCCACAGGGACTACGAGCAGTACTTC.

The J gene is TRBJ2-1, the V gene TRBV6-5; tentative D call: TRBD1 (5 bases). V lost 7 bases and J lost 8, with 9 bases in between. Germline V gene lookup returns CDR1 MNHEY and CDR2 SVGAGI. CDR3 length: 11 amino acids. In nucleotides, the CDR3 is TGTGCCAGCAAAAGGGGCGATGAGCAGTTCTTC. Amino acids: CASKRGDEQFF.

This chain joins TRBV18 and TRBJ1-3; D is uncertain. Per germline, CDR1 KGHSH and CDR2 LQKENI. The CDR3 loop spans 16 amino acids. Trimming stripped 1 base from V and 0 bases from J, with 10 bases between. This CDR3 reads CASSPQAGISGNTIYF. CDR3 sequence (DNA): TGTGCCAGCTCACCACAGGCGGGAATCTCTGGAAACACCATATATTTT.

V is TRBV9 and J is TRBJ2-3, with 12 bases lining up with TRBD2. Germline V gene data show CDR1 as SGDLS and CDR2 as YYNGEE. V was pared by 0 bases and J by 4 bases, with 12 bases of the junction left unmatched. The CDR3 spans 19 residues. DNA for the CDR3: TGTGCCAGCAGCGTAGCTGTGTCTAGCGGGAGGGCCTCGGCAGATACGCAGTATTTT. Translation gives CASSVAVSSGRASADTQYF.

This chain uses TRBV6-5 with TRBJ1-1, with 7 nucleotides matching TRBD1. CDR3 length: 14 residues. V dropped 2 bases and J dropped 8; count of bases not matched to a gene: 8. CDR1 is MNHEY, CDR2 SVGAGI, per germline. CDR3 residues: CASSYGNRGWEAFF. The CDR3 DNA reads TGTGCCAGCAGTTACGGGAACAGGGGCTGGGAAGCTTTCTTT.

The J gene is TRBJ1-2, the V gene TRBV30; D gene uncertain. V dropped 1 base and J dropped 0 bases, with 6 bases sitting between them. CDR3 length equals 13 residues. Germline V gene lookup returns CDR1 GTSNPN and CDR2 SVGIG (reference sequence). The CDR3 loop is CAWSATPNYGYTF. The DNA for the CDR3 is TGTGCCTGGAGTGCTACACCTAACTATGGCTACACCTTC.

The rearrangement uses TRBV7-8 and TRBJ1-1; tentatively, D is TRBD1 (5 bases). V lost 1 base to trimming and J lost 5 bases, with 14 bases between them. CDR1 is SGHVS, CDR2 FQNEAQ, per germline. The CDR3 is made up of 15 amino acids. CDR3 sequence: CASSLGGTIRTEAFF. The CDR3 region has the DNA TGTGCCAGCAGCTTAGGAGGGACTATTAGGACTGAAGCTTTCTTT.

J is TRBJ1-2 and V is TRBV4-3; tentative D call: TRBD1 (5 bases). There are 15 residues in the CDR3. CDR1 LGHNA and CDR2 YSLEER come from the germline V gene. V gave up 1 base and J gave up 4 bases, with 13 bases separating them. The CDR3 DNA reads TGCGCCAGCAGCCAAGGCAGGGACCGGGTCTATGGCTACACCTTC. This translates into CASSQGRDRVYGYTF.

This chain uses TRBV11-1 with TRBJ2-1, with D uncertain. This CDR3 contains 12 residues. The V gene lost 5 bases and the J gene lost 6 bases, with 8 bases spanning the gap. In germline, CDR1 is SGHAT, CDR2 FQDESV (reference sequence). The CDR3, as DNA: TGTGCCAGCAGCCAAACCTCCAATGAGCAGTTCTTC. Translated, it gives CASSQTSNEQFF.

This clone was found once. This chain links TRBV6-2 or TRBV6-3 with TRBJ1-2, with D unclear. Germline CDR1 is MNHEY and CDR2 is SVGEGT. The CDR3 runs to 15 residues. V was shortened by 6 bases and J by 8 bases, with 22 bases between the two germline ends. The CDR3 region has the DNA TGTGCCAGCAGCGAACACCACAGTCCTGCCGGGGGCTACACCTTC. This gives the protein CASSEHHSPAGGYTF.

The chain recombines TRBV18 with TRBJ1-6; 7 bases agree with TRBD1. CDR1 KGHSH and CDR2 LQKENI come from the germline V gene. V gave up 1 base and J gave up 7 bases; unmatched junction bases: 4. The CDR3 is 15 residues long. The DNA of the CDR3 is TGTGCCAGCTCACCACTGGGACAGTCCAATTCACCCCTCCACTTT. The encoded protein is CASSPLGQSNSPLHF.

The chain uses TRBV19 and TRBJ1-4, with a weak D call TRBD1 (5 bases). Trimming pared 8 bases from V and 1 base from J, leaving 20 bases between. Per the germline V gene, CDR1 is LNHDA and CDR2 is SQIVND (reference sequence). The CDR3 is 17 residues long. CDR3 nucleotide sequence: TGTGCCAGTGGTCGTATGGGAGGGGTTAAAACTAATGAAAAACTGTTTTTT. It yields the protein CASGRMGGVKTNEKLFF.

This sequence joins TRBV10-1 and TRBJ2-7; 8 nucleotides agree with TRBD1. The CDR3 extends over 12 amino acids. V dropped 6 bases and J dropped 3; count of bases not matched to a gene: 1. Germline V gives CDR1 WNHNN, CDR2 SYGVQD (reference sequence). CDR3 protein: CASSDRGYEQYF. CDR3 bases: TGCGCCAGCAGCGACAGGGGCTACGAGCAGTACTTC.

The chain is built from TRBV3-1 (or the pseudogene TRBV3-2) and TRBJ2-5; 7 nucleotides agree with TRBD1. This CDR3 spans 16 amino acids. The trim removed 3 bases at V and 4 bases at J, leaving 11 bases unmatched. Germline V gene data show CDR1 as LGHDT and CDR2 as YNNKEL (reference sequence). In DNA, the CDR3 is TGTGCCAGCAGCCAGTCCACAGGGGCCCGGGGAGAGACCCAGTACTTC. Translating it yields CASSQSTGARGETQYF.

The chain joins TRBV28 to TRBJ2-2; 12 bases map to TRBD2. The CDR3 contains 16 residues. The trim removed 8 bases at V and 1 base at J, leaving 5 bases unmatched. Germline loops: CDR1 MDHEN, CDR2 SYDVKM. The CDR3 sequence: CASGGLAGKNTGELFF. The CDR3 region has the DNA TGTGCCAGCGGAGGACTAGCGGGAAAGAACACCGGGGAGCTGTTTTTT.

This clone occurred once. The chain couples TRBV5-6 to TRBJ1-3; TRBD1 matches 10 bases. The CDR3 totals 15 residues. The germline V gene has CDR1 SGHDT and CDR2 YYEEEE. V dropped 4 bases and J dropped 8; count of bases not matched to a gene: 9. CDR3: CASSGRTGGTDTIYF. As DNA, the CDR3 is TGTGCCAGCAGCGGACGGACAGGGGGAACGGACACCATATATTTT.

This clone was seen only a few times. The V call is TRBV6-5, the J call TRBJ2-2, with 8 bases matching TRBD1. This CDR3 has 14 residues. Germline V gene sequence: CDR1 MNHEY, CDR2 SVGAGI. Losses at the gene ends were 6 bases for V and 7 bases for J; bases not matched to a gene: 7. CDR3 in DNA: TGTGCCAGCAGGACGCAGGGGGCCGTCGGGGAGCTGTTTTTT. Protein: CASRTQGAVGELFF.